Below, 27 T cell receptor beta chains from the same sample are listed, as sequenced in a study of cytomegalovirus exposure and HLA in healthy donors (dated by TCRdb to the late 2010s). Preparation of the library involved the immunoSEQ multiplex PCR assay. The multiplex PCR relied on a mix of 60 forward primers for TCR Vbeta segments and 13 reverse primers for TCR Jbeta segments. TCRdb's version of the immuneACCESS table is confined to in-frame rearrangements and falls short of the full clone set. An unresolved V gene accounts for under half of the shortfall where checked; the remainder is of unknown origin. The sample table contains roughly 240,000 clones; only one count was recorded for around 76% of them. The ten largest clonotypes hold more than 5% of the sample. Sequenced: PBMCs. The origin of the receptors is a woman in her thirties or forties in good health and CMV-seropositive.

The rearrangement links TRBV9 to TRBJ2-3; D is possibly TRBD2 (5 bases). The CDR3 covers 14 residues. Germline lookup yields CDR1 SGDLS and CDR2 YYNGEE. The V end lost 7 bases, the J end lost 0 bases, and 12 bases lay between the germline ends. CDR3 DNA: TGTGCCAGCGCTAGACTACCTAGCACAGATACGCAGTATTTT. Its protein product is CASARLPSTDTQYF.

The chain joins TRBV30 to TRBJ2-3, with TRBD2 as a possible D gene (5 bases). Trimming took off 0 bases at V and 8 bases at J, with 6 bases between the two ends. Germline values: CDR1 GTSNPN, CDR2 SVGIG (reference sequence). CDR3 length equals 11 residues. The CDR3 DNA follows: TGTGCCTGGAGTGTAGAGGGTACGCAGTATTTT. This encodes CAWSVEGTQYF.

The rearrangement links TRBV7-8 to TRBJ2-3; 11 bases map to TRBD2. V lost 4 bases, J lost 1 base, and 13 bases stayed unmatched. This CDR3 has 19 amino acids. Per germline, CDR1 SGHVS and CDR2 FQNEAQ. In DNA, the CDR3 is TGTGCCAGCAGCTCAACGCTGATAGCGGGGGGGCGGGGCACAGATACGCAGTATTTT. The encoded protein is CASSSTLIAGGRGTDTQYF.

The V and J genes are TRBV11-3 and TRBJ2-5; TRBD2 is a possible D gene (6 bases). Deletions cut 4 bases from V and 1 base from J, with 16 bases between. Germline CDR1 and CDR2: SGHNT and YENEEA. The CDR3 consists of 16 residues. CDR3 protein: CASSSGEQRLQETQYF. CDR3 coding DNA: TGTGCCAGCAGCTCGGGGGAGCAGCGGCTCCAAGAGACCCAGTACTTC.

Points on this clone: Other nucleotide sequences from this sample produce the same CDR3. Here the CDR3 reads CASSEVTGGRGGEQFF. CDR3 coding DNA: TGTGCCAGCAGTGAGGTAACAGGGGGCAGGGGCGGTGAGCAGTTCTTC. This chain uses TRBV6-1 with TRBJ2-1; 9 bases line up with TRBD1. CDR3 length: 16 amino acids. V lost 3 bases and J lost 9; bases outside the gene matches: 12. Looked up from germline, CDR1 is MNHNS and CDR2 is SASEGT.

V and J are TRBV5-1 and TRBJ2-5, with D tentatively TRBD2 (6 bases). The J call may be mistaken, given a closer DNA end match to TRBJ2-7. CDR1 is SGHRS and CDR2 is YFSETQ in the germline V gene. The CDR3 totals 17 residues. The CDR3 sequence: CASSLGPTGRTTYEQYF. In DNA, the CDR3 is TGCGCCAGCAGCTTGGGCCCCACTGGGAGGACGACCTACGAGCAGTACTTC.

This chain joins TRBV7-2 and TRBJ2-1; 10 bases agree with TRBD2. The CDR3 totals 14 residues. With V trimmed by 5 bases and J by 6 bases, 4 bases remained unmatched. Germline V gives CDR1 SGHTA, CDR2 FQGNSA. Written as DNA, the CDR3 is TGTGCCAGCAGCCAAAGCGGGAGGGCCAATGAGCAGTTCTTC. As protein: CASSQSGRANEQFF.

This clone was detected only a few times. The chain couples TRBV5-6 to TRBJ2-3; no clear D. The V and J ends lost 2 bases and 2 bases respectively, with 12 bases between them. CDR1 and CDR2 from the germline V gene are SGHDT and YYEEEE. This CDR3 region has 15 residues. CDR3 sequence: CASSFLTTNTDTQYF. The CDR3 nucleotides read TGTGCCAGCAGCTTCCTCACAACTAACACAGATACGCAGTATTTT.

This chain connects TRBV2 to TRBJ1-1; the D gene is possibly TRBD1 (6 bases). V was pared by 6 bases and J by 3 bases, with 11 bases between. Germline V gives CDR1 SNHLY, CDR2 FYNNEI. This CDR3 contains 13 residues. CDR3 residues: CASSDTGYTEAFF. CDR3 in DNA: TGTGCCAGCAGCGACACAGGGTACACTGAAGCTTTCTTT.

V usage is TRBV25-1 and J usage is TRBJ2-2, with no clear D. Germline CDR1 is MGHDK and CDR2 is SYGVNS. The CDR3 consists of 15 residues. V lost 1 base to trimming and J lost 4 bases, with 10 bases between them. Here the CDR3 DNA reads TGTGCCAGCAGTGAATCCCCAGGCAGCACCGGGGAGCTGTTTTTT. Translated, it gives CASSESPGSTGELFF.

The chain is built from TRBV9 and TRBJ2-5; 11 bases match TRBD2. V shed 1 base and J 5 bases; nucleotides not matched to a gene: 7. The germline V gene encodes CDR1 SGDLS and CDR2 YYNGEE. CDR3 length equals 16 residues. DNA of the CDR3: TGTGCCAGCAGCGTACCCCGTAGCGGGGGGGTGGAGACCCAGTACTTC. The encoded protein is CASSVPRSGGVETQYF.

The CDR3 here is CAWSVGWQGAREQYF. The CDR3 DNA reads TGTGCCTGGAGTGTAGGCTGGCAGGGGGCGAGGGAGCAGTACTTC. V is TRBV30 and J is TRBJ2-7; 8 positions match TRBD1. This CDR3 region has 15 residues. The germline gives CDR1 GTSNPN, CDR2 SVGIG (reference sequence). V lost 0 bases and J lost 7; bases outside the gene matches: 11.

The V gene is TRBV10-3, the J gene TRBJ1-1, with a possible D match to TRBD1 (6 bases). The CDR3 has 13 amino acids. Germline V gene sequence: CDR1 ENHRY, CDR2 SYGVKD. Between the trimmed V and J ends, which lost 7 bases and 4 bases, there was a span of 13 bases. CDR3 residues: CAITRGGGTEAFF. The CDR3 nucleotides are TGTGCCATCACTAGGGGGGGAGGCACTGAAGCTTTCTTT.

The chain employs TRBV5-1 and TRBJ2-7; TRBD2 aligns across 8 bases. The V segment lost 5 bases and the J segment 4 bases; nucleotides outside the gene matches: 8. CDR3 length: 14 residues. Looked up from germline, CDR1 is SGHRS and CDR2 is YFSETQ. This CDR3 is CASSGPGLGYEQYF. The CDR3 DNA is TGCGCCAGCAGTGGACCGGGACTAGGATACGAGCAGTACTTC.

The rearrangement joins TRBV18 to TRBJ2-5; TRBD1 is a possible D gene (5 bases). The CDR3 sequence is 14 residues long. Germline V gene sequence: CDR1 KGHSH, CDR2 LQKENI. The V and J ends lost 0 bases and 3 bases respectively, with 8 bases between them. The CDR3 DNA is TGTGCCAGCTCACCACCGACAGAAAAAGAGACCCAGTACTTC. Translated: CASSPPTEKETQYF.

This chain links TRBV7-9 with TRBJ2-7; tentative D call: TRBD2 (6 bases). Germline CDR1 is SEHNR and CDR2 is FQNEAQ (reference sequence). The CDR3 is made up of 15 amino acids. With 2 bases removed from V and 7 bases from J, the gap between germline ends came to 18 bases. The CDR3 DNA follows: TGTGCCAGCAGCTTAACCGGGACTCGAGGTGAGGAGCAGTACTTC. Protein: CASSLTGTRGEEQYF.

This clone was seen only a few times. Germline and junction disagree at one end, which may indicate a read error. This chain's CDR3 is CASSLAGTSGTIF. CDR3 in DNA: TGCGCCAGCAGCTTGGCCGGGACTAGCGGGACCATTTTT. The genes are TRBV5-1 and TRBJ2-2; 13 positions agree with TRBD2. The CDR3 consists of 13 residues. Looked up from germline, CDR1 is SGHRS and CDR2 is YFSETQ.

CDR3 amino acids: CASQAQGGFALHF. The DNA of the CDR3 is TGTGCCAGCCAGGCACAGGGGGGCTTCGCCCTCCACTTT. The chain combines TRBV18 with TRBJ1-6, with 8 bases matching TRBD1. The CDR3 covers 13 residues. J gave up 14 bases and V 8 bases, and 11 bases lay outside the gene matches. Germline lookup yields CDR1 KGHSH and CDR2 LQKENI.

This clone was counted a single time. The chain is built from TRBV27 and TRBJ2-3, with TRBD2 identical over 7 bases. Germline CDR1 reads MNHEY; CDR2 reads SMNVEV (reference sequence). The CDR3 length is 14 residues. V lost 5 bases to trimming and J lost 1 base; unmatched junction nucleotides: 3. CDR3 loop: CASSRAGRTDTQYF. The CDR3 nucleotides are TGTGCCAGCAGTCGAGCGGGACGCACAGATACGCAGTATTTT.

CDR3 amino acids: CASSFDRVNTEAFF. DNA for the CDR3: TGTGCCAGCAGCTTCGACAGGGTCAACACTGAAGCTTTCTTT. This chain joins TRBV14 and TRBJ1-1; 7 nucleotides match TRBD1. The CDR3 has 14 residues. The germline CDR1 and CDR2 sequences are SGHDN and FVKESK. The V gene end was trimmed by 5 bases and the J gene end by 2 bases; junction bases not matched to a gene: 5.

The chain uses TRBV5-1 and TRBJ2-1; D is unresolved. There are 15 residues in the CDR3. Germline lookup yields CDR1 SGHRS and CDR2 YFSETQ. Trimming cost V 4 bases and J 6 bases, with 17 bases left between them. Here the CDR3 reads CASSPTNVGPNEQFF. CDR3 DNA: TGCGCCAGCAGCCCAACTAACGTCGGTCCCAATGAGCAGTTCTTC.

As concerns this clone: The germline gene is not matched at one end of the junction; a read error may be the cause. J is TRBJ1-3 and V is TRBV30; 8 nucleotides agree with TRBD1. The CDR3 is 12 amino acids. The V gene's germline CDR1 is GTSNPN and CDR2 SVGIG (reference sequence). In nucleotides, the CDR3 is TGTGCCTGGAGCCCCATTAGGACAGGGCTTAACTTT. This gives the protein CAWSPIRTGLNF.

The CDR3 sequence is CASSQGTGEGYTF. CDR3 DNA sequence: TGCGCCAGCAGCCAGGGGACAGGGGAAGGCTACACCTTC. The gene calls are TRBV5-1 and TRBJ1-2; TRBD1 matches at 10 bases. V gave up 4 bases and J gave up 8 bases; unmatched junction bases: 5. CDR3 size: 13 residues. CDR1 and CDR2 (germline): SGHRS, YFSETQ. The full variable domain, with the rest looked up from reference TRBV5-1 and TRBJ1-2, is KAGVTQTPRYLIKTRGQQVTLSCSPISGHRSVSWYQQTPGQGLQFLFEYFSETQRNKGNFPGRFSGRQFSNSRSEMNVSTLELGDSALYLCASSQGTGEGYTFGSGTRLTVV.

In this sample, this clone turned up once. The same CDR3 can be traced to other DNA sequences in this sample. This chain uses TRBV6-6 with TRBJ1-6; D gene unclear. CDR1 is MNHNY and CDR2 is SVGAGI in the germline V gene (reference sequence). V lost 8 bases, J lost 7 bases, and 15 bases lay in between. This CDR3 is built from 14 residues. The CDR3 nucleotides read TGTGCCAGCCTACCGGACTTACGGAATTCACCCCTCCACTTT. Protein: CASLPDLRNSPLHF.

The gene calls are TRBV6-5 and TRBJ1-2; 7 bases are shared with TRBD1. The CDR3 has 14 residues. In germline, CDR1 is MNHEY, CDR2 SVGAGI. V dropped 4 bases and J dropped 4; count of bases not matched to a gene: 6. Here the CDR3 DNA reads TGTGCCAGCAGTTTGAACAGGGGAGGCTATGGCTACACCTTC. Its protein is CASSLNRGGYGYTF.

This chain uses TRBV9 with TRBJ2-5, with D possibly TRBD2 on 6 matching bases. Trimming took off 3 bases at V and 2 bases at J, with 11 bases between the two ends. The CDR3 length is 14 residues. The V gene's germline CDR1 is SGDLS and CDR2 YYNGEE. CDR3 sequence reads: CASSEYAGQETQYF. The CDR3 DNA reads TGTGCCAGCAGCGAGTATGCGGGGCAAGAGACCCAGTACTTC.

The chain uses TRBV27 and TRBJ1-4; the D gene is possibly TRBD1 (6 bases). The V gene lost 6 bases and the J gene lost 4 bases, with 12 bases spanning the gap. Germline CDR1 is MNHEY and CDR2 is SMNVEV (reference sequence). The CDR3 contains 14 residues. DNA for the CDR3: TGTGCCAGCAGGATGACACAGGGTAATGAAAAACTGTTTTTT. The encoded protein is CASRMTQGNEKLFF.